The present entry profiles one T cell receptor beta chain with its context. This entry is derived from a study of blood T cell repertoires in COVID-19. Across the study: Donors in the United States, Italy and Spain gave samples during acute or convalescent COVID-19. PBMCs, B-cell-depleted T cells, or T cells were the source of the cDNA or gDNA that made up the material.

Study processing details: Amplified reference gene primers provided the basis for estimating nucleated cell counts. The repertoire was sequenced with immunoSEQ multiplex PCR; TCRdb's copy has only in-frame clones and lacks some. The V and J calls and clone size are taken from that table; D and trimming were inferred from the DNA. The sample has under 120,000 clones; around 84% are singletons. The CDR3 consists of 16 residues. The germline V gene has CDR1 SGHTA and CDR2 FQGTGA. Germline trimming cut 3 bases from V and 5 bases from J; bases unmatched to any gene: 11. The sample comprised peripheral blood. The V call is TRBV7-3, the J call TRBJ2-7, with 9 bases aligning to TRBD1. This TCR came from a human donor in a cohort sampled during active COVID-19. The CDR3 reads CASSFGPGTGSHEQYF. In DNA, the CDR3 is TGTGCCAGCAGCTTCGGCCCAGGGACAGGGTCCCACGAGCAGTACTTC.